This T cell receptor beta chain was documented in a study of OX40 agonist ivuxolimab in advanced cancers. Across the study: Head and neck, renal cell, melanoma or hepatocellular carcinoma were the cancers that dose-escalation patients had. Antecedent anti-PD-1, anti-PD-L1 or anti-CTLA-4 therapy was permissible, with roughly 36% having received some. Averaging about 60 years in age, with a range of about 20 to 90, the cohort was about 85% male.

In its sample, this clone was seen once. The CDR3 consists of 16 residues. Between the trimmed V and J ends, which lost 6 bases and 0 bases, there was a span of 17 bases. The V gene's germline CDR1 is ENHRY and CDR2 SYGVKD. The assay was immunoSEQ multiplex PCR, and TCRdb's table has in-frame clones only and misses some. The table lists about 96,000 clones, around 90% of them singletons. The chain couples TRBV10-3 to TRBJ1-2, with no clear D. This specimen was CD4+ or CD8+ T cells sorted from blood, taken in a trial of the OX40 agonist ivuxolimab. This receptor was obtained from an adult with an advanced solid tumor such as melanoma, head and neck, liver or kidney cancer. The DNA for the CDR3 is TGTGCCATCAGCCCCTTCGCTAGGGAACCTAACTATGGCTACACCTTC. Translation gives CAISPFAREPNYGYTF.